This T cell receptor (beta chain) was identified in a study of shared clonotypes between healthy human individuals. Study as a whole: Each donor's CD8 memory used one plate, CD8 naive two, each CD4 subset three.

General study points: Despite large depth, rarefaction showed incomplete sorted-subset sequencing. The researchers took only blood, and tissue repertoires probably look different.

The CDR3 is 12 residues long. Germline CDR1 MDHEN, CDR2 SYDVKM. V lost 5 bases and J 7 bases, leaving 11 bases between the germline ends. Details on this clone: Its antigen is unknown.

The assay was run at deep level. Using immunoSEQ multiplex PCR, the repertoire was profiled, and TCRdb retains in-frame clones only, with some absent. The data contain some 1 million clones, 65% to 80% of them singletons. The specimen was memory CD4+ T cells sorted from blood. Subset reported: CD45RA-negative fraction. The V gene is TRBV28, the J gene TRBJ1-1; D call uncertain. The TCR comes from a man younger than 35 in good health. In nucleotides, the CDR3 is TGTGCCAGCAGTCCCCGTTTGATTGAAGCTTTCTTT. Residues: CASSPRLIEAFF.